These T cell receptor beta chains were read from a single sample in a study of T cell responses to AZD1222 COVID-19 vaccine. The table came from immunoSEQ multiplex PCR; TCRdb's copy has only in-frame clones and leaves some out. The repertoire holds about 110,000 clones, with 81% as singletons. The sample here was peripheral blood, taken on day 0 of AZD1222 vaccination. The receptors were sampled from an adult in good health. The CDR3 runs from the conserved cysteine through the conserved F or W. The D gene is left open where the match is weak.

>TRBV27|NA
CASSTSYRVGNGYTF
>TRBV6-1|NA
CASGEGGEQYF
>TRBV30|NA
CAWKINTEAFF
>TRBV30|NA
CAWGRNGYTF
>TRBV30|NA
CAWTPGVSGYTF
>TRBV7-2|NA
CASSPQTVSGNTIYF
>TRBV2|NA
CASNTGLQNTEAFF
>TRBV9|NA
CASSARDQSTDTQYF
>TRBV7-2|NA
CASSLGAAGYGYTF
>TRBV5-4|TRBD1
CASSGNRGINSPLHF
>TRBV5-1|TRBD2
CASSLASGSYEQYF
>TRBV24-1|TRBD2
CATSDSPLAGSWTGELFF
>TRBV5-6|NA
CASSFLRRGNTEAFF
>TRBV29-1|NA
CSAEVLGLGRAFF
>TRBV7-2|TRBD1
CASSLTGKPKGQDGYGYTF
>TRBV5-1|TRBD2
CASSWTLAGGPYEQYF
>TRBV9|NA
CASSVGSRDYEQYF
>TRBV9|NA
CASSPPGLTNTGELFF
>TRBV6-1|TRBD1
CASSDPGQGHANQPQHF
>TRBV9|TRBD1
CASSSSRGRSYEQYF
>TRBV19|TRBD1
CASRLTGGVGYTF
>TRBV18|TRBD1
CASSTDRVSSPLHF
>TRBV18|TRBD2
CASSPLTSGMHNEQFF
>TRBV2|TRBD1
CASTVGQRNTEAFF
>TRBV19|NA
CASSDRNYGYTF
>TRBV25-1|TRBD1
CASSDTRGLSNTEAFF
>TRBV5-6|NA
CASSLLSEYSGNTIYF
>TRBV28|NA
CASSLGLVWGGTEAFF
>TRBV7-6|TRBD2
CASSLVAGGSTDTQYF
>TRBV18|TRBD2
CASSTQTSGTYNEQFF
>TRBV6-5|NA
CASRRTGFFTEAFF
>TRBV27|NA
CASSLRGLTEAFF
>TRBV27|TRBD2
CASSLSSLAGVAGELFF
>TRBV19|TRBD2
CASTPPGLGNHEQYF
>TRBV19|TRBD2
CASKTSGGADTQYF
>TRBV5-1|NA
CASSLGWTGELFF
>TRBV3-1/TRBV3-2|NA
CASVMASGSPLHF
>TRBV4-3|TRBD2
CASSQDRNSGSPQFF
>TRBV19|TRBD1
CASSMDRGFQETQYF
>TRBV12-5|NA
CASGTGGAGQETQYF
>TRBV2|NA
CASSSDGKDTDTQYF
>TRBV10-3|NA
CAISDGFSTDTQYF
>TRBV6-5|TRBD1
CASRPDRGNTIYF
>TRBV3-1/TRBV3-2|TRBD1
CASSPQGAVGNTIYF
>TRBV5-5|NA
CASSLLGAGNYGYTF
>TRBV27|TRBD1
CASRQTGVAGYTF
>TRBV5-5|NA
CASSSALLQLGYTF
>TRBV6-5|TRBD2
CASSYSAGIGTQYF
>TRBV27|NA
CASSLGSIWYF
>TRBV19|TRBD2
CASRPTGTSYEQYF
>TRBV19|TRBD1
CASSQQGADGYTF
>TRBV11-2|TRBD1
CASSLATGGTDTQYF
>TRBV5-1|NA
CASSSVSNTGELFF